The 5 T cell receptor beta chains reported below all come from one sample, sequenced in a study of blood T cell repertoires in COVID-19. Some clones are missing from TCRdb's copy, which holds only in-frame ones; the method was immunoSEQ multiplex PCR. The sample carries around 68,000 clones, 86% recorded once. Sequencing used peripheral blood. Every receptor here comes from a man aged 35 to 55 with COVID-19, enrolled during active disease.

The V call is TRBV5-1, the J call TRBJ1-1, with TRBD1 identical over 9 bases. The CDR3 is 14 residues long. Trimming at V came to 4 bases and at J to 1 base, leaving 2 bases not matched to a gene. CDR1 is SGHRS, CDR2 YFSETQ, per germline. DNA for the CDR3: TGCGCCAGCAGCCCGGACAGGGGGAACACTGAAGCTTTCTTT. Encoded protein: CASSPDRGNTEAFF.

The CDR3 is CASNRDRVSQPQHF. The CDR3 coding sequence is TGTGCCAGCAACCGGGACAGGGTTTCGCAGCCCCAGCATTTT. The gene calls are TRBV6-5 and TRBJ1-5, with 9 bases identical to TRBD1. CDR3 length: 14 residues. Germline V lookup: CDR1 MNHEY, CDR2 SVGAGI. The ends lost 7 bases at V and 7 bases at J; junction bases unmatched: 8.

V is TRBV6-1 and J is TRBJ2-3; 12 bases line up with TRBD1. This CDR3 is built from 16 residues. The germline CDR1 and CDR2 sequences are MNHNS and SASEGT. J was trimmed by 2 bases and V by 1 base; bases with no gene match: 1. Here the CDR3 DNA reads TGTGCCAGCAGTGAAGGGGACAGGGGGCACACAGATACGCAGTATTTT. It codes for CASSEGDRGHTDTQYF.

J is TRBJ2-7 and V is TRBV7-9; 7 bases line up with TRBD1. In germline, CDR1 is SEHNR, CDR2 FQNEAQ (reference sequence). V was pared by 6 bases and J by 3 bases, with 5 bases of the junction left unmatched. This CDR3 region has 13 residues. The CDR3 sequence is CASSRDRDYEQYF. CDR3 bases: TGTGCCAGCAGTAGGGACAGAGACTACGAGCAGTACTTC.

The J gene is TRBJ2-2, the V gene TRBV2; 11 positions agree with TRBD1. Trimming at V came to 7 bases and at J to 4 bases, leaving 5 bases not matched to a gene. CDR3 length: 15 residues. Germline loops: CDR1 SNHLY, CDR2 FYNNEI. In DNA, the CDR3 is TGTGCCAGCAACGGACAGGGGGCGAGCACCGGGGAGCTGTTTTTT. Amino acids: CASNGQGASTGELFF. Full variable domain (outside the CDR3, taken from reference TRBV2 and TRBJ2-2): EPEVTQTPSHQVTQMGQEVILRCVPISNHLYFYWYRQILGQKVEFLVSFYNNEISEKSEIFDDQFSVERPDGSNFTLKIRSTKLEDSAMYFCASNGQGASTGELFFGEGSRLTVL.